The rows below give T cell receptor beta chains drawn from one sample of a study of blood T cell repertoires in COVID-19. Method: immunoSEQ multiplex PCR; TCRdb's copy keeps in-frame clones and lacks some. This table has about 400,000 clones, nearly 90% appearing once. Source material: PBMCs or T cells enriched from blood (not recorded which). These receptors were collected from a woman in her twenties or thirties who had recovered from COVID-19. Each CDR3 is given with its conserved first and last residue. The order of the fields is J gene, clone size, V gene, D gene, CDR3 DNA, CDR3 protein. The D gene is left open where the match is weak. The listing skips clone size in some rows; elsewhere it reads once, few, many or a size class.

TRBJ1-1,-,TRBV7-3,-,TGTGCCAGCAGCAGAGACGGGTTGAACACTGAAGCTTTCTTT,CASSRDGLNTEAFF
TRBJ2-1,-,TRBV2,-,TGTGCCAGCAGCGGCGCGGGGCCAACCTACAATGAGCAGTTCTTC,CASSGAGPTYNEQFF
TRBJ2-1,-,TRBV6-5,-,TGTGCCAGCAGCCTCGCTGGGAGCTCCTACAATGAGCAGTTCTTC,CASSLAGSSYNEQFF
TRBJ1-5,-,TRBV19,-,TGTGCCAGTATGGCCACCCTGGGGGGTCTCAGCAATCAGCCCCAGCATTTT,CASMATLGGLSNQPQHF
TRBJ2-1,-,TRBV5-3,-,TGTGCCAGAAGCCTACGACAGACTAGCTCCTACAATGAGCAGTTCTTC,CARSLRQTSSYNEQFF
TRBJ2-7,-,TRBV7-9,-,TGTGCCAGCAGCTTCCAGTCAGGGCTTTTGGGGGAGCAGTACTTC,CASSFQSGLLGEQYF
TRBJ1-2,few,TRBV29-1,TRBD1,TGCAGCGTCTACGGGACAGCGCGCGAAAACTATGGCTACACCTTC,CSVYGTARENYGYTF
TRBJ2-1,-,TRBV3-1/TRBV3-2,TRBD2,TGTGCCAGCAGCCACAGCGGGAGTGGCAATGAGCAGTTCTTC,CASSHSGSGNEQFF
TRBJ1-4,-,TRBV5-1,TRBD1,TGCGCCAGCAAATTGGGACAGGGGTATGCAACTAATGAAAAACTGTTTTTT,CASKLGQGYATNEKLFF
TRBJ1-1,-,TRBV19,TRBD1,TGTGCCAGTAGTGTAGGGACAGGGGATGAAGCTTTCTTT,CASSVGTGDEAFF
TRBJ1-2,-,TRBV18,-,TGTGCCAGCTCACCACCGGCAGGGGTTGGCTACACCTTC,CASSPPAGVGYTF
TRBJ2-3,-,TRBV24-1,-,TGTGCCTCCCTATTGAGTACGCAGTATTTT,CASLLSTQYF
TRBJ2-7,-,TRBV6-5,-,TGTGCCAGCAGTTACCACCCGGGAGCGGGCTACGAGCAGTACTTC,CASSYHPGAGYEQYF